The 31 T cell receptor beta chains below come from one sample, sequenced in a study of blood T cells in healthy people across ages. Primed by a sample-barcoded 5' primer and a J-beta primer mix, a second PCR proceeded for 7 to 11 cycles. TCRdb re-called the 5' RACE reads through MiXCR, storing one row per CDR3 protein. The sample contains fewer than 650,000 distinct CDR3 sequences, 27% of which appear only once. This sample was also put to use in a study of T cells of mothers and their children.

The material sequenced was blood. The source of these receptors is a boy aged 2 to 10 in good health.

This clonotype came up a few times. The chain links TRBV6-2 or TRBV6-3 to TRBJ2-4, with D maybe TRBD2 (6 bases). This CDR3 comprises 14 residues. Per the germline V gene, CDR1 is MNHEY and CDR2 is SVGEGT. V lost 7 bases, J lost 1 base, and 11 bases lay in between. Written as DNA, the CDR3 is TGTGCCAGCACCGGGGGTTGGGCCAAAAACATTCAGTACTTC. Translating gives CASTGGWAKNIQYF.

In its sample, this clonotype was seen a few times. J is TRBJ2-5 and V is TRBV28; the D call may be TRBD1 or TRBD2 (7 bases each). Germline lookup yields CDR1 MDHEN and CDR2 SYDVKM. The CDR3 covers 15 residues. V gave up 4 bases and J gave up 4 bases, with 16 bases separating them. CDR3 sequence reads: CASSSPRGGRETQYF. In DNA form, the CDR3 reads TGTGCCAGCAGTTCCCCCAGGGGGGGGCGAGAGACCCAGTACTTC.

This clonotype was seen only a few times. The genes are TRBV5-1 and TRBJ1-2, with D unresolved. The CDR3 contains 14 residues. Germline CDR1 and CDR2: SGHRS and YFSETQ. The ends were cut back, 0 bases at V and 5 bases at J, with 11 bases in the middle. In nucleotides, the CDR3 is TGCGCCAGCAGCTTGGAACGCGTCGAGTATGGCTACACCTTC. This sequence encodes CASSLERVEYGYTF.

This clonotype was seen many times. The genes are TRBV29-1 and TRBJ1-5; TRBD1 agrees at 7 bases. CDR3 length: 12 residues. The V and J ends lost 4 bases and 4 bases, in that order; junction bases with no gene match: 1. Germline CDR1 and CDR2: SQVTM and ANQGSEA. CDR3 loop: CSVVTGNQPQHF. Written as DNA, the CDR3 is TGCAGCGTTGTGACAGGGAATCAGCCCCAGCATTTT. Complete variable domain (other parts from reference TRBV29-1 and TRBJ1-5): SAVISQKPSRDICQRGTSLTIQCQVDSQVTMMFWYRQQPGQSLTLIATANQGSEATYESGFVIDKFPISRPNLTFSTLTVSNMSPEDSSIYLCSVVTGNQPQHFGDGTRLSIL.

This clonotype appeared a few times. The chain carries TRBV7-3 and TRBJ2-3, with 7 bases matching TRBD1. The CDR3 has 15 amino acids. V was clipped by 1 base and J by 2 bases; unmatched bases: 3. Germline V gene lookup returns CDR1 SGHTA and CDR2 FQGTGA. CDR3: CASSLIGGYTDTQYF. In nucleotides, the CDR3 is TGTGCCAGCAGCTTAATAGGGGGCTACACAGATACGCAGTATTTT.

This sequence joins TRBV15 and TRBJ2-3; D unclear. This CDR3 region has 16 residues. Per the germline V gene, CDR1 is LNHNV and CDR2 is YYDKDF (reference sequence). The V and J ends lost 1 base and 2 bases respectively, with 13 bases between them. CDR3 bases: TGTGCCACCAGCAGAGTAGGTTACAGCGTCACAGATACGCAGTATTTT. Translated, it gives CATSRVGYSVTDTQYF.

The chain employs TRBV20-1 and TRBJ1-5; D perhaps matches TRBD1 (6 bases). V lost 3 bases and J lost 0, with 15 bases in between. Germline loops: CDR1 DFQATT, CDR2 SNEGSKA (reference sequence). The CDR3 covers 16 residues. The CDR3 DNA sequence: TGCAGTGCTAGGAGTGGGGCAGGGGTTAGCAATCAGCCCCAGCATTTT. Its protein is CSARSGAGVSNQPQHF.

The chain uses TRBV7-2 and TRBJ2-6, with no clear D. This CDR3 contains 16 residues. Between the trimmed V and J ends, which lost 1 base and 1 base, there was a span of 8 bases. CDR1 is SGHTA and CDR2 is FQGNSA in the germline V gene. CDR3 DNA: TGTGCCAGCAGCTTAGTCGGTCCGTCTGGGGCCAACGTCCTGACTTTC. Translated, it gives CASSLVGPSGANVLTF.

In this sample, this clonotype turned up a few times. The V and J genes are TRBV20-1 and TRBJ2-5; possibly TRBD2 for D (6 bases). TRBJ2-1 matches the DNA end more closely, so the J call is doubtful. CDR3 length: 13 residues. Germline V gene sequence: CDR1 DFQATT, CDR2 SNEGSKA (reference sequence). The CDR3: CSAKATSFNEQFF. DNA of the CDR3: TGCAGTGCTAAAGCGACTAGTTTCAATGAGCAGTTCTTC.

The chain has TRBV6-5 and TRBJ1-1, with 8 positions matching TRBD1. In germline, CDR1 is MNHEY, CDR2 SVGAGI. The CDR3 extends over 14 amino acids. Trimming removed 6 bases from V and 5 bases from J; junction bases left unmatched: 8. The CDR3 reads CASRQGAAVTEAFF. The CDR3 nucleotides are TGTGCCAGCAGGCAGGGGGCTGCGGTGACTGAAGCTTTCTTT.

The chain joins TRBV4-3 to TRBJ2-7, with TRBD2 matching over 10 bases. The CDR3 covers 15 residues. Germline trimming cut 0 bases from V and 6 bases from J; bases unmatched to any gene: 5. CDR1 is LGHNA, CDR2 YSLEER, per germline. CDR3 sequence reads: CASSQDGLAGVEQYF. For the CDR3, the DNA is TGCGCCAGCAGCCAAGATGGCCTAGCGGGAGTCGAGCAGTACTTC.

This clonotype was counted a few times. The chain has TRBV4-3 and TRBJ1-2; 7 bases agree with TRBD1. CDR1 is LGHNA, CDR2 YSLEER, per germline. With V trimmed by 2 bases and J by 0 bases, 12 bases remained unmatched. There are 18 residues in the CDR3. CDR3 region: CASSQFRFRQGANYGYTF. CDR3 coding DNA: TGCGCCAGCAGCCAATTTAGGTTCAGACAGGGAGCTAACTATGGCTACACCTTC.

This chain joins TRBV6-2 or TRBV6-3 and TRBJ2-5; weak D call: TRBD2 (7 bases). The CDR3 extends over 15 amino acids. CDR1 is MNHEY and CDR2 is SVGEGT in the germline V gene. Trimming took off 7 bases at V and 2 bases at J, with 17 bases between the two ends. The CDR3 region is CASIRGGAGQETQYF. The CDR3 nucleotides are TGTGCCAGCATACGAGGGGGGGCCGGTCAAGAGACCCAGTACTTC.

The V gene is TRBV27, the J gene TRBJ1-5; 7 bases fit TRBD1. This CDR3 has 15 amino acids. Trimming took 4 bases from V and 0 from J; bases not matched to a gene: 3. Germline V gene sequence: CDR1 MNHEY, CDR2 SMNVEV (reference sequence). The CDR3 region has the DNA TGTGCCAGCAGTTATACAGGGGTTAGCAATCAGCCCCAGCATTTT. Translation gives CASSYTGVSNQPQHF.

The V call is TRBV12-3 or TRBV12-4, the J call TRBJ2-4; tentative D call: TRBD2 (6 bases). The CDR3 extends over 14 amino acids. Between the trimmed V and J ends, which lost 3 bases and 8 bases, there was a span of 14 bases. CDR3 in amino acids: CASSFQGLGDIQYF. CDR3 nucleotide sequence: TGTGCCAGCAGTTTTCAGGGACTGGGTGACATTCAGTACTTC.

The chain joins TRBV20-1 to TRBJ2-1; no clear D gene. The CDR3 spans 15 residues. CDR1 DFQATT and CDR2 SNEGSKA come from the germline V gene (reference sequence). With 5 bases removed from V and 0 bases from J, the gap between germline ends came to 14 bases. Written as DNA, the CDR3 is TGCAGTGCTCTGTCGAAGGGAAGCTCCTACAATGAGCAGTTCTTC. Its translation: CSALSKGSSYNEQFF.

The table lists this clonotype with a few counts. The chain combines TRBV27 with TRBJ1-2; no firm D call. Germline CDR1 reads MNHEY; CDR2 reads SMNVEV (reference sequence). Deletions cut 0 bases from V and 4 bases from J, with 12 bases between. The CDR3 extends over 15 amino acids. This CDR3 reads CASSLSVDPTYGYTF. CDR3 coding DNA: TGTGCCAGCAGTTTATCAGTGGACCCGACCTATGGCTACACCTTC.

The chain carries TRBV15 and TRBJ2-5; D not resolved. The length of the CDR3 is 16 residues. CDR1 and CDR2 from the germline V gene are LNHNV and YYDKDF (reference sequence). Trimming left V 3 bases short and J 1 base short, with 15 bases between. CDR3 amino acids: CATSSLGTLGQETQYF. The CDR3 nucleotides are TGTGCCACCAGCAGTCTTGGCACTTTGGGCCAAGAGACCCAGTACTTC.

The chain carries TRBV10-3 and TRBJ2-7, with D tentatively TRBD1 or TRBD2 (5 bases each). The CDR3 consists of 13 residues. V gave up 2 bases and J gave up 9 bases, with 14 bases separating them. Looked up from germline, CDR1 is ENHRY and CDR2 is SYGVKD. CDR3 amino acids: CAISEGATEGQYF. CDR3 sequence (DNA): TGTGCCATCAGTGAGGGGGCTACCGAGGGGCAGTACTTC.

This clonotype was seen a single time. The chain couples TRBV30 to TRBJ2-5, with TRBD1 matching 11 bases. The DNA end lines up better with TRBJ2-7; the J call may be wrong. The length of the CDR3 is 13 residues. The germline CDR1 and CDR2 sequences are GTSNPN and SVGIG (reference sequence). The CDR3, as DNA: TGTGCCTGGAGTTGGGGACAGGGGGGCGAGCAGTACTTC. This gives the protein CAWSWGQGGEQYF.

A remark on this clonotype: A junction boundary mismatches the germline segment, possibly from a read error. The chain combines TRBV6-4 with TRBJ2-3; tentative D call: TRBD1 (5 bases). Germline CDR1 is MRHNA and CDR2 is SNTAGT. This CDR3 has 13 residues. The chain's CDR3 is CASSDSNRTPQYF. The CDR3 DNA sequence: TGTGCCAGCAGTGACTCGAACAGGACCCCGCAATATTTT.

This clonotype has just a few counts. The chain joins TRBV25-1 to TRBJ1-4, with 8 bases that match TRBD1. V dropped 0 bases and J dropped 3; count of bases not matched to a gene: 3. There are 16 residues in the CDR3. Germline assignment: CDR1 MGHDK and CDR2 SYGVNS. CDR3 protein: CASSEYDRGANEKLFF. Written as DNA, the CDR3 is TGTGCCAGCAGTGAATACGACAGGGGAGCTAATGAAAAACTGTTTTTT.

This clonotype was counted a few times. V and J are TRBV21-1 and TRBJ2-5. TRBV21-1 is described as a pseudogene. The CDR3 is 12 amino acids. The CDR3 DNA reads as TGTGCCAGCAGCAAAGTACGGGAGACCCAGTACTTC. Its protein product is CASSKVRETQYF.

V is TRBV11-1 and J is TRBJ2-5, with 9 nucleotides matching TRBD1. After removal of 5 bases from V and 5 bases from J, the junction contained 12 bases not matched to a gene. The CDR3 loop spans 16 amino acids. CDR1 and CDR2 from the germline V gene are SGHAT and FQDESV (reference sequence). The CDR3 DNA follows: TGTGCCAGCAGCCCTATCCGGGACAGGGACGGGGAGACCCAGTACTTC. This sequence encodes CASSPIRDRDGETQYF.

This clonotype was observed a few times. This chain uses TRBV7-6 with TRBJ2-3; D is ambiguous. V lost 3 bases and J lost 4, with 14 bases in between. Per germline, CDR1 SGHVS and CDR2 FNYEAQ. The CDR3 contains 15 residues. CDR3 DNA sequence: TGTGCCAGCAGCTTCGGAGAGGTCTTCCCAGATACGCAGTATTTT. Its protein is CASSFGEVFPDTQYF. Supplemented by reference TRBV7-6 and TRBJ2-3, the full variable domain reads GAGVSQSPRYKVTKRGQDVALRCDPISGHVSLYWYRQALGQGPEFLTYFNYEAQQDKSGLPNDRFSAERPEGSISTLTIQRTEQRDSAMYRCASSFGEVFPDTQYFGPGTRLTVL.

V is TRBV19 and J is TRBJ1-5; no reliable D call. Germline lookup yields CDR1 LNHDA and CDR2 SQIVND (reference sequence). V lost 9 bases and J 9 bases, leaving 18 bases between the germline ends. CDR3 length: 13 residues. The DNA for the CDR3 is TGTGCCAGAGGAAGCCGTCCGTCATCGCCCCAGCATTTT. Translation gives CARGSRPSSPQHF.

This clonotype has a handful of counts. The chain links TRBV6-5 to TRBJ1-1; 7 bases line up with TRBD1. The V segment lost 5 bases and the J segment 8 bases; nucleotides outside the gene matches: 5. The CDR3 length is 12 residues. Germline V gene sequence: CDR1 MNHEY, CDR2 SVGAGI. The DNA for the CDR3 is TGTGCCAGCAGTAAGACAGGGTTCGAAGCTTTCTTT. It translates to CASSKTGFEAFF.

This clonotype was recorded a few times. The V call is TRBV5-1, the J call TRBJ2-5; D gene unclear. The J call may be wrong; the DNA end is better matched by TRBJ2-7. The CDR3 contains 11 residues. Germline assignment: CDR1 SGHRS and CDR2 YFSETQ. CDR3 protein: CASSWLDEQYF. The CDR3 region has the DNA TGCGCCAGCAGCTGGCTGGACGAGCAGTACTTC.

The CDR3, as DNA: TGTGCCAGCAGCTTAGGCGCCTACCCCGATAATTCACCCCTCCACTTT. Residues: CASSLGAYPDNSPLHF. The genes are TRBV7-2 and TRBJ1-6, with D uncertain. CDR1 and CDR2 (germline): SGHTA, FQGNSA. V was shortened by 1 base and J by 5 bases, with 12 bases between the two germline ends. There are 16 residues in the CDR3. Filled out from reference TRBV7-2 and TRBJ1-6, the complete variable domain reads GAGVSQSPSNKVTEKGKDVELRCDPISGHTALYWYRQSLGQGLEFLIYFQGNSAPDKSGLPSDRFSAERTGGSVSTLTIQRTQQEDSAVYLCASSLGAYPDNSPLHFGNGTRLTVT.

The chain couples TRBV5-6 to TRBJ2-1; D possibly corresponds to TRBD1 (5 bases). V lost 2 bases, J lost 8 bases, and 20 bases lay in between. CDR3 size: 16 residues. Germline CDR1 reads SGHDT; CDR2 reads YYEEEE. CDR3 DNA sequence: TGTGCCAGCAGCTTAATGACAGATGCTCTAGATGATGAGCAGTTCTTC. Translated: CASSLMTDALDDEQFF.

Only a few counts were recorded for this clonotype. The V call is TRBV10-3, the J call TRBJ1-1, with TRBD1 matching over 10 bases. Trimming took 2 bases from V and 4 from J; bases not matched to a gene: 4. The CDR3 is 15 residues long. Germline assignment: CDR1 ENHRY and CDR2 SYGVKD. The CDR3 DNA reads TGTGCCATCAGTGAGGACGGGACAGGGGTCACTGAAGCTTTCTTT. It specifies CAISEDGTGVTEAFF.